Listed below are T cell receptor beta chains from one sample, sequenced in a study of T-cell reconstitution after alpha-beta-depleted transplantation in children. MiXCR was run by TCRdb on the PCR reads, yielding one entry per CDR3 protein. This table holds about 440,000 distinct CDR3 sequences, roughly 43% found once. The material was PBMCs, obtained before TCRalphabeta/CD19-depleted stem cell transplant. The receptors were gathered from a girl aged 2 to 9 with aplastic anemia, due to receive a stem cell transplant. Both conserved end residues are part of each CDR3. The D gene is left open where the match is weak. Clone sizes are given selectively: once, few, many, or a class where the clone is expanded.

abundance: NA; d_gene: NA; j_gene: TRBJ2-3; len: 17; v_gene: TRBV6-2/TRBV6-3; CDR3nt: TGTGCCAGCAGTTACTTGCCGGGGGGCCCAAGCACAGATACGCAGTATTTT; CDR3aa: CASSYLPGGPSTDTQYF
abundance: few; d_gene: TRBD1; j_gene: TRBJ2-7; len: 16; v_gene: TRBV28; CDR3nt: TGTGCCAGCAGTCCTGGGACAGGGGGAACCTCTTTGAAGCAGTACTTC; CDR3aa: CASSPGTGGTSLKQYF
abundance: few; d_gene: NA; j_gene: TRBJ1-1; len: 13; v_gene: TRBV7-8; CDR3nt: TGTGCCAGCAGCCAAGGTGGGGTTACTGAAGCTTTCTTT; CDR3aa: CASSQGGVTEAFF
abundance: many; d_gene: TRBD2; j_gene: TRBJ2-1; len: 17; v_gene: TRBV5-1; CDR3nt: TGCGCCAGCAGCTTTGGACTAGCGGGAGACGGCCACAATGAGCAGTTCTTC; CDR3aa: CASSFGLAGDGHNEQFF
abundance: NA; d_gene: TRBD1; j_gene: TRBJ2-5; len: 16; v_gene: TRBV13; CDR3nt: TGTGCCAGCAGCTCGGAGGTACAGGGGAGTAGGGAGACCCAGTACTTC; CDR3aa: CASSSEVQGSRETQYF
abundance: many; d_gene: NA; j_gene: TRBJ1-2; len: 15; v_gene: TRBV5-1; CDR3nt: TGCGCCAGCAGCTTGGGGTTTGGTGGGAACTATGGCTACACCTTC; CDR3aa: CASSLGFGGNYGYTF
abundance: NA; d_gene: TRBD1; j_gene: TRBJ2-7; len: 16; v_gene: TRBV4-3; CDR3nt: TGCGCCAGCAGCCAAGATCGAGGGACAGGGGACTACGAGCAGTACTTC; CDR3aa: CASSQDRGTGDYEQYF
abundance: few; d_gene: NA; j_gene: TRBJ1-5; len: 17; v_gene: TRBV12-3/TRBV12-4; CDR3nt: TGTGCCAGCAGTTTAGCCCCCCCAGGGTATAGCAATCAGCCCCAGCATTTT; CDR3aa: CASSLAPPGYSNQPQHF
abundance: NA; d_gene: NA; j_gene: TRBJ1-5; len: 15; v_gene: TRBV6-1; CDR3nt: TGTGCCGGCAGCCTTAACTACGACAGCAATCAGCCCCAGCATTTT; CDR3aa: CAGSLNYDSNQPQHF
abundance: NA; d_gene: TRBD2; j_gene: TRBJ2-1; len: 16; v_gene: TRBV20-1; CDR3nt: TGCAGTGCTAGAGATGCTAGTGGGAGGGCCTACAATGAGCAGTTCTTC; CDR3aa: CSARDASGRAYNEQFF
abundance: NA; d_gene: TRBD2; j_gene: TRBJ2-3; len: 15; v_gene: TRBV7-6; CDR3nt: TGTGCCAGCACCTCGGCGGGGCGGGGGACAGATACGCAGTATTTT; CDR3aa: CASTSAGRGTDTQYF
abundance: once; d_gene: NA; j_gene: TRBJ2-7; len: 18; v_gene: TRBV6-5; CDR3nt: TGTGCCAGCAGTTACCGCCCTTGGGGGGAAAGGCCTCTCTACGAGCAGTACTTC; CDR3aa: CASSYRPWGERPLYEQYF
abundance: many; d_gene: TRBD1; j_gene: TRBJ1-6; len: 16; v_gene: TRBV12-3/TRBV12-4; CDR3nt: TGTGCCAGCAGTCCCTGGACAGGGGCCGATAATTCACCCCTCCACTTT; CDR3aa: CASSPWTGADNSPLHF
abundance: many; d_gene: NA; j_gene: TRBJ1-1; len: 13; v_gene: TRBV20-1; CDR3nt: TGCAGTGCTGTCGGGCCCCGAGGGACTGAAGCTTTCTTT; CDR3aa: CSAVGPRGTEAFF
abundance: many; d_gene: TRBD1; j_gene: TRBJ2-7; len: 16; v_gene: TRBV4-1; CDR3nt: TGCGCCAGCAGCCAAGAAGGACAGGGCCAAAGGGACGAGCAGTACTTC; CDR3aa: CASSQEGQGQRDEQYF
abundance: many; d_gene: NA; j_gene: TRBJ2-7; len: 14; v_gene: TRBV20-1; CDR3nt: TGCAGTGCTAATCAGGGGTCGGTAAGCTACGAGCAGTACTTC; CDR3aa: CSANQGSVSYEQYF
abundance: many; d_gene: TRBD1; j_gene: TRBJ1-1; len: 14; v_gene: TRBV7-9; CDR3nt: TGTGCCAGCAGCTACAGACAGGGGGACACTGAAGCTTTCTTT; CDR3aa: CASSYRQGDTEAFF
abundance: NA; d_gene: TRBD2; j_gene: TRBJ2-5; len: 17; v_gene: TRBV7-8; CDR3nt: TGTGCCAGCAGCTTAAGATTTAGCGGGGGGTACCAAGAGACCCAGTACTTC; CDR3aa: CASSLRFSGGYQETQYF
abundance: NA; d_gene: TRBD2; j_gene: TRBJ2-1; len: 17; v_gene: TRBV4-3; CDR3nt: TGCGCCAGCAGCCAAGATGTCGCGGGAGGTACCTACAATGAGCAGTTCTTC; CDR3aa: CASSQDVAGGTYNEQFF
abundance: NA; d_gene: NA; j_gene: TRBJ2-7; len: 13; v_gene: TRBV15; CDR3nt: TGTGCCACCAGCAGAGGGTCCCGCTACGAGCAGTACTTC; CDR3aa: CATSRGSRYEQYF
abundance: NA; d_gene: TRBD2; j_gene: TRBJ2-2; len: 17; v_gene: TRBV5-1; CDR3nt: TGCGCCAGCAGCAGCCTAGCGGATACCGCGAACACCGGGGAGCTGTTTTTT; CDR3aa: CASSSLADTANTGELFF
abundance: NA; d_gene: NA; j_gene: TRBJ2-1; len: 15; v_gene: TRBV5-1; CDR3nt: TGCGCCAGCAGCTTGGACGGGGCCCCCTACAATGAGCAGTTCTTC; CDR3aa: CASSLDGAPYNEQFF
abundance: many; d_gene: TRBD1; j_gene: TRBJ2-7; len: 14; v_gene: TRBV7-9; CDR3nt: TGTGCCAGCAGCCCCCTGACAGGGGGATACGAGCAGTACTTC; CDR3aa: CASSPLTGGYEQYF
abundance: many; d_gene: NA; j_gene: TRBJ1-2; len: 13; v_gene: TRBV20-1; CDR3nt: TGCAGTGCTAGAGACAGGTTGAAAGATGGCTACACCTTC; CDR3aa: CSARDRLKDGYTF
abundance: many; d_gene: NA; j_gene: TRBJ1-1; len: 13; v_gene: TRBV12-3/TRBV12-4; CDR3nt: TGTGCCAGCAGTCGAGACCAGAACACTGAAGCTTTCTTT; CDR3aa: CASSRDQNTEAFF
abundance: NA; d_gene: NA; j_gene: TRBJ2-3; len: 16; v_gene: TRBV20-1; CDR3nt: TGCAGTGCTAGAGATGAAGGGCAGGGTAGCACAGATACGCAGTATTTT; CDR3aa: CSARDEGQGSTDTQYF
abundance: NA; d_gene: TRBD1; j_gene: TRBJ1-2; len: 13; v_gene: TRBV6-5; CDR3nt: TGTGCCAGCAGTAACTCGGGACAGGATGGCTACACCTTC; CDR3aa: CASSNSGQDGYTF
abundance: NA; d_gene: NA; j_gene: TRBJ1-2; len: 13; v_gene: TRBV29-1; CDR3nt: TGCAGCGTTGAAATGGGACCGAACTATGGCTACACCTTC; CDR3aa: CSVEMGPNYGYTF